This T cell receptor beta chain was identified in a study of T cell responses to AZD1222 COVID-19 vaccine. About this clone: Its antigen is currently unknown.

Study results and limitations: Vaccination with two AZD1222 doses was followed by a rise in Spike-specific TCR breadth and depth. Vaccine-associated CD4 TCRs ranged over spike, dominating at 160-218 and 743-854. Just 6 or 7 AZD1222 recipients were seropositive at baseline. White British ancestry dominated among donors, who included more females, and clonal diversity was possibly underestimated.

Profiled with immunoSEQ multiplex PCR; TCRdb holds only in-frame clones, not every one. The sample records about 110,000 clones, 86% being singletons. The material sequenced was peripheral blood, taken on day 0 of AZD1222 vaccination. The receptor comes from an adult in good health.

CDR3 in DNA: TGTGCCAGCAGCTTACGGTTCGGGAGGGTACAGCCCCAGCATTTT. As protein: CASSLRFGRVQPQHF. The J gene is TRBJ1-5, the V gene TRBV7-2; D is ambiguous. V lost 2 bases and J lost 7, with 15 bases in between. The CDR3 length is 15 residues. Germline V CDR1 and CDR2: SGHTA, FQGNSA.